This entry lists 30 T cell receptor beta chains sequenced from one sample in a study of tumor-infiltrating lymphocytes in primary liver carcinoma. The researchers obtained blood RNA from unsorted whole blood and also extracted germline DNA. Reverse transcription of about 500 ng total RNA with a constant-region primer produced TCR beta cDNA. Each TCR beta library was derived from three nested multiplex PCR rounds that employed slightly modified ARM-PCR. A C-beta reverse primer and TRBV1-TRBV30 forward primers served in each of the first two PCR rounds, at 10 cycles apiece. TCRdb redid the calling of the multiplex PCR reads with MiXCR, one entry per CDR3 protein. The sample carries fewer than 400,000 distinct CDR3 sequences, 50% to 70% recorded once. Sequencing was done on a sample of peripheral blood. These receptors were obtained from a man between 40 and 49 years old with primary liver carcinoma and hepatitis B virus infection.

Concerning this clonotype: No conserved phenylalanine or tryptophan ends this CDR3, so it is likely a read error. The chain couples TRBV6-5 to TRBJ2-4, with D possibly being TRBD1 (6 bases). The length of the CDR3 is 16 residues. V was cut by 5 bases and J by 0 bases, with 14 bases left in between. CDR1 and CDR2 from the germline V gene are MNHEY and SVGAGI. The CDR3 region is CASSDPGTQAKNIQYL. CDR3 sequence (DNA): TGTGCCAGCAGTGATCCCGGGACACAAGCCAAAAACATTCAGTACTTA.

The J gene is TRBJ2-1, the V gene TRBV5-4; perhaps D is TRBD1 or TRBD2 (5 bases each). CDR1 is SGHNT, CDR2 YYREEE, per germline (reference sequence). The germline V and J ends were trimmed by 6 bases and 2 bases, with 15 bases remaining between them. This CDR3 contains 15 residues. The CDR3 sequence is CASNFDSGPYNEQFF. The CDR3 DNA reads as TGTGCCAGCAACTTTGACAGCGGACCCTACAATGAGCAGTTCTTC.

On this clonotype itself: This may come from a read error, since a much larger clone is one base off. The genes are TRBV6-1 and TRBJ1-3; D uncertain. This CDR3 has 19 residues. V was clipped by 5 bases and J by 0 bases, with 23 bases between them. Germline CDR1 is MNHNS and CDR2 is SASEGT. The CDR3 spells CASSRNILYDPSSGNTIYF. CDR3 nucleotides: TGTGCCAGCAGTAGAAATATACTCTACGACCCGAGCTCTGGAAACACCATATATTTT.

To note about this clonotype: Since a much larger clone is just one base distant, this may be a read error. The rearrangement links TRBV6-1 to TRBJ1-2; D gene ambiguous. CDR1 is MNHNS, CDR2 SASEGT, per germline. This CDR3 is 14 amino acids long. The ends were cut back, 4 bases at V and 6 bases at J, with 15 bases in the middle. CDR3 amino acids: CASSALREGDGYTF. The DNA for the CDR3 is TGTGCCAGCAGTGCCCTTAGAGAGGGCGATGGCTACACCTTC.

On this clonotype itself: Since a much larger clone is just one base distant, this may be a read error. The V gene is TRBV6-2 or TRBV6-3, the J gene TRBJ2-6, with 12 bases identical to TRBD1. Per the germline V gene, CDR1 is MNHEY and CDR2 is SVGEGT. The CDR3 is made up of 18 amino acids. CDR3: CACRSVGTGGPGANVLTF. CDR3 DNA sequence: TGTGCCTGCAGGAGTGTCGGGACAGGGGGCCCTGGGGCCAACGTCCTGACTTTC.

This clonotype was seen a handful of times. This may be a read error: a much more frequent sequence differs by one nucleotide. This sequence joins TRBV6-5 and TRBJ2-5; D remains unclear. Looked up from germline, CDR1 is MNHEY and CDR2 is SVGAGI. There are 13 residues in the CDR3. The CDR3 protein is CVSSRWAEETQYF. In DNA form, the CDR3 reads TGTGTCAGCAGCCGCTGGGCAGAAGAGACCCAGTACTTC.

This clonotype showed up just a few times. A much larger clone sits a single nucleotide away, making a read error possible. The conserved phenylalanine or tryptophan normally closing the CDR3 is absent here, so this likely arose from a read error. The V gene is TRBV10-2, the J gene TRBJ2-5; the D is unclear. The germline gives CDR1 WSHSY, CDR2 SAAADI. The CDR3 has 12 residues. V was shortened by 1 base and J by 2 bases, with 2 bases between the two germline ends. For the CDR3, the DNA is TGCGCCAGCAGTGAGTTTCAAGAGACCCAGTACTTA. Its protein product is CASSEFQETQYL.

This clonotype was counted at least ten times. The V call is TRBV6-1, the J call TRBJ2-1; D is uncertain. V was clipped by 4 bases and J by 0 bases, with 10 bases between them. The CDR3 is 15 residues long. Germline V gene lookup returns CDR1 MNHNS and CDR2 SASEGT. The CDR3 DNA reads TGTGCCAGCAGTGGTTCCTATTTCTCCTACAATGAGCAGTTCTTC. It translates to CASSGSYFSYNEQFF.

This clonotype was observed many times. V and J are TRBV12-3 or TRBV12-4 and TRBJ2-7; tentatively, D is TRBD2 (6 bases). CDR3 size: 15 residues. Trimming left V 8 bases short and J 0 bases short, with 17 bases between. CDR3 sequence: CASLGTSENSYEQYF. As DNA, the CDR3 is TGTGCCAGCCTGGGGACTTCAGAGAACTCCTACGAGCAGTACTTC.

CDR3: CASSSLRWDEQYF. The CDR3 region has the DNA TGTGCCAGCAGCTCGTTACGATGGGATGAGCAGTACTTC. V and J are TRBV11-1 and TRBJ2-7; D gene ambiguous. Germline CDR1 SGHAT, CDR2 FQDESV (reference sequence). The CDR3 has 13 residues. V gave up 4 bases and J gave up 7 bases, with 14 bases separating them.

The chain has TRBV30 and TRBJ1-2; D possibly corresponds to TRBD1 (5 bases). Trimming stripped 5 bases from V and 4 bases from J, with 11 bases between. The germline gives CDR1 GTSNPN, CDR2 SVGIG (reference sequence). The CDR3 loop spans 12 amino acids. In nucleotides, the CDR3 is TGTGCCTGGGACGAGGGGTTCTATGGCTACACCTTC. Protein product: CAWDEGFYGYTF.

For this clonotype: The junction departs from the called germline gene at one end, perhaps through a read error. The chain uses TRBV6-5 and TRBJ2-1; D may be TRBD1 (5 bases). Germline V CDR1 and CDR2: MNHEY, SVGAGI. The CDR3 extends over 14 amino acids. Written as DNA, the CDR3 is TGTGCCAGCAGTTACGGGGCAGGGAACAACGAGCAGTTCTTC. Amino acid sequence: CASSYGAGNNEQFF.

Concerning this clonotype itself: Compared with germline, one end of the junction differs, possibly owing to a read error. The V gene is TRBV28, the J gene TRBJ1-1, with 8 bases identical to TRBD1. CDR3 length: 16 residues. Germline V gives CDR1 MDHEN, CDR2 SYDVKM. Here the CDR3 reads CVSSLGGGQGALEAFF. In nucleotides, the CDR3 is TGTGTCAGCAGTTTAGGGGGAGGTCAGGGGGCGCTTGAAGCTTTCTTT.

This clonotype has just one count. The V and J genes are TRBV21-1 and TRBJ2-2; the table's D gene call, TRBD2, was not cross checked with the DNA. TRBV21-1 is noted as a pseudogene. The CDR3 contains 14 residues. For the CDR3, the DNA is TGTGCCACCGGGGCATTGGGAGGAACCGGGGAGCTGTTTTTT. This encodes CATGALGGTGELFF.

Note on this clonotype: This may stem from a read error, because a much larger clone lies one nucleotide away. The chain links TRBV6-2 or TRBV6-3 to TRBJ2-2; D perhaps matches TRBD2 (6 bases). Germline V gene sequence: CDR1 MNHEY, CDR2 SVGEGT. V gave up 6 bases and J gave up 7 bases, with 18 bases separating them. The CDR3 is made up of 15 amino acids. The CDR3, as DNA: TGTGCCAGCAGACTAGCTATAAGAGACAGCGGGGAGCTGTTTTTT. Translation: CASRLAIRDSGELFF.

This chain joins TRBV6-5 and TRBJ2-7, with D maybe TRBD1 (5 bases). This CDR3 contains 13 residues. The V end was cut by 11 bases, the J end by 3 bases, with 17 bases between. Germline V gives CDR1 MNHEY, CDR2 SVGAGI. The CDR3 DNA sequence: TGTGCCGTTCATCAAGGGGTTTTCTACGAGCAGTACTTC. Its protein is CAVHQGVFYEQYF.

Worth noting for this clonotype: This may stem from a read error, because a much larger clone lies one nucleotide away. This CDR3 is missing its conserved last phenylalanine or tryptophan, likely due to a read error. V and J are TRBV29-1 and TRBJ2-7; the D call may be TRBD1 or TRBD2 (5 bases each). CDR1 and CDR2 (germline): SQVTM, ANQGSEA. The CDR3 is made up of 14 amino acids. Trimming left V 4 bases short and J 7 bases short, with 20 bases between. For the CDR3, the DNA is TGCAGCGTTGCCGGGACCGAGAGTTTGAGGGAGCAGTACCTC. The encoded protein is CSVAGTESLREQYL.

This clonotype has just one count. V is TRBV5-1 and J is TRBJ1-1; TRBD1 agrees at 7 bases. Germline loops: CDR1 SGHRS, CDR2 YFSETQ. This CDR3 is 16 amino acids long. CDR3 sequence: CTNSFDREERNTEAFF. Written as DNA, the CDR3 is TGCACCAACAGCTTTGACAGGGAGGAGAGGAACACTGAAGCTTTCTTT. The variable domain in full, with the rest retrieved from reference TRBV5-1 and TRBJ1-1, is KAGVTQTPRYLIKTRGQQVTLSCSPISGHRSVSWYQQTPGQGLQFLFEYFSETQRNKGNFPGRFSGRQFSNSRSEMNVSTLELGDSALYLCTNSFDREERNTEAFFGQGTRLTVV.

This rearrangement joins TRBV5-1 to TRBJ2-2, with 7 bases fitting TRBD1. This CDR3 is built from 14 residues. Germline V gives CDR1 SGHRS, CDR2 YFSETQ. The V and J ends lost 7 bases and 0 bases, in that order; junction bases with no gene match: 3. The CDR3 reads CASSRGSNTGELFF. The CDR3 DNA is TGCGCCAGCTCCAGGGGGTCGAACACCGGGGAGCTGTTTTTT.

As concerns this clonotype: Mismatch with germline at one junction end may stem from a read error. The rearrangement uses TRBV11-1 and TRBJ2-1; no definite D call. Germline-derived CDR1 and CDR2 are SGHAT and FQDESV (reference sequence). CDR3 length equals 12 residues. The chain's CDR3 is CASSLDSNERFF. CDR3 sequence (DNA): TGTGCCAGCAGCTTAGATAGCAATGAGCGGTTCTTC.

Concerning this clonotype: This may arise from a read error, as a much more abundant clone is one base away. This chain connects TRBV6-2 or TRBV6-3 to TRBJ2-7; 8 nucleotides align to TRBD2. This CDR3 is 17 amino acids long. In germline, CDR1 is MNHEY, CDR2 SVGEGT. J gave up 9 bases and V 10 bases, and 26 bases lay outside the gene matches. The CDR3 reads CANSLLTDIGSGSGQYF. The CDR3 DNA reads TGTGCCAACAGCCTACTTACAGACATCGGAAGCGGGAGCGGGCAGTACTTC.

The J gene is TRBJ2-1, the V gene TRBV6-5, with a possible D match to TRBD2 (6 bases). V lost 5 bases to trimming and J lost 9 bases, with 20 bases between them. The CDR3 is 15 residues long. Germline assignment: CDR1 MNHEY and CDR2 SVGAGI. Here the CDR3 reads CASSRGTARECEQFF. The CDR3, as DNA: TGTGCCAGCAGTCGGGGGACTGCGCGAGAGTGTGAGCAGTTCTTC.

This clonotype occurred many times. The J gene is TRBJ1-1, the V gene TRBV5-5; D is ambiguous. Germline V gives CDR1 SGHKS, CDR2 YYEKEE (reference sequence). The CDR3 runs 13 residues. V was clipped by 6 bases and J by 6 bases, with 15 bases between them. The CDR3 is CASIAHGGSEAFF. The CDR3 region has the DNA TGTGCCAGCATCGCCCACGGCGGGTCTGAAGCTTTCTTT.

Comments on this clonotype: This may stem from a read error, because a much larger clone lies one nucleotide away. The V gene is TRBV5-5, the J gene TRBJ2-1; TRBD2 is a possible D gene (5 bases). This CDR3 is built from 15 residues. The V gene lost 0 bases and the J gene lost 10 bases, with 17 bases spanning the gap. Per germline, CDR1 SGHKS and CDR2 YYEKEE (reference sequence). Here the CDR3 DNA reads TGTGCCAGCAGCTTGGAAGCGGTACCGTTAGGAGAGCAGTTCTTC. Translated, it gives CASSLEAVPLGEQFF. The complete variable domain, with remaining parts taken from reference TRBV5-5 and TRBJ2-1, reads DAGVTQSPTHLIKTRGQQVTLRCSPISGHKSVSWYQQVLGQGPQFIFQYYEKEERGRGNFPDRFSARQFPNYSSELNVNALLLGDSALYLCASSLEAVPLGEQFFGPGTRLTVL.

As concerns this clonotype: Just one base apart from a much larger clone, this may be a read error. The chain joins TRBV11-2 to TRBJ2-7, with D hard to call. The CDR3 has 12 residues. Germline-derived CDR1 and CDR2 are SGHAT and FQNNGV. The CDR3 DNA is TGTACCAGCAGAGAGAAGTCCTACGAGCAGTACTTC. Translated, it gives CTSREKSYEQYF.

The J gene is TRBJ2-7, the V gene TRBV11-2; D is unclear. Germline-derived CDR1 and CDR2 are SGHAT and FQNNGV. The CDR3 covers 15 residues. V gave up 1 base and J gave up 4 bases, with 14 bases separating them. The CDR3 coding sequence is TGTGCCAGCAGCTTAGTCTTAGGATCAACATACGAGCAGTACTTC. Translation: CASSLVLGSTYEQYF.

With respect to this clonotype: A junction end diverges from the germline sequence, so it may reflect a read error. The V and J genes are TRBV11-3 and TRBJ1-1, with D possibly being TRBD1 (6 bases). The CDR3 runs to 15 residues. The germline V gene encodes CDR1 SGHNT and CDR2 YENEEA. This CDR3 reads CASSLGGAGTAEAFF. The CDR3 nucleotides are TGTGCCAGTAGCTTGGGGGGCGCGGGCACCGCTGAAGCTTTCTTT.

This clonotype was observed a handful of times. CDR3 residues: CASSLGTSGAATQYF. The CDR3 DNA reads as TGTGCCAGCAGCTTGGGAACTAGCGGTGCAGCTACGCAGTATTTT. This chain connects TRBV7-9 to TRBJ2-3, with 8 bases fitting TRBD2. Germline V gene data show CDR1 as SEHNR and CDR2 as FQNEAQ (reference sequence). V was pared by 3 bases and J by 8 bases, with 10 bases of the junction left unmatched. The CDR3 has 15 amino acids.

About this clonotype: The junction differs from germline at one of its ends, possibly a read error. This sequence joins TRBV4-3 and TRBJ1-4; the match to TRBD1 covers 8 bases. Per the germline V gene, CDR1 is LGHNA and CDR2 is YSLEER. The CDR3 is 17 amino acids. The CDR3 is CASNQDVQGAGGEKLFF. In nucleotides, the CDR3 is TGCGCAAGCAACCAAGATGTGCAGGGGGCGGGTGGCGAAAAACTGTTTTTT.

The gene calls are TRBV6-1 and TRBJ2-2; the D gene could be TRBD1 or TRBD2 (5 bases each). V was shortened by 7 bases and J by 6 bases, with 18 bases between the two germline ends. Germline CDR1 MNHNS, CDR2 SASEGT. The CDR3 runs 15 residues. CDR3 region: CASTKGESPPGELFF. CDR3 nucleotides: TGTGCCAGCACCAAAGGGGAGAGCCCCCCCGGGGAGCTGTTTTTT.